These 25 T cell receptor beta chains came from one sample sequenced in a study of cytomegalovirus exposure and HLA in healthy donors. It was with 60 Vbeta and 13 Jbeta primers that the PCR ran. The method was immunoSEQ multiplex PCR; TCRdb's version includes in-frame clones alone and lacks a portion of them. The table shows about 120,000 clones, with about 79% occurring only once. The material sequenced was PBMCs. The receptor set was obtained from a human donor in good health.

The chain has TRBV5-1 and TRBJ2-7; D is unclear. The CDR3 spans 14 residues. The germline gives CDR1 SGHRS, CDR2 YFSETQ. The V end lost 1 base, the J end lost 7 bases, and 15 bases lay between the germline ends. This chain's CDR3 is CASSLHSGSSEQYF. CDR3 DNA sequence: TGCGCCAGCAGCTTGCATAGTGGTAGTTCAGAGCAGTACTTC.

The CDR3 sequence: CATTRGRNEKLFF. In nucleotides, the CDR3 is TGTGCCACAACTAGAGGGAGGAATGAAAAACTGTTTTTT. The gene calls are TRBV19 and TRBJ1-4; unclear D gene. Trimming shortened V by 10 bases and J by 5 bases, and 14 bases separated the two germline ends. The germline V gene has CDR1 LNHDA and CDR2 SQIVND (reference sequence). The CDR3 extends over 13 amino acids.

The chain carries TRBV5-4 and TRBJ1-2; 12 positions match TRBD1. V gave up 4 bases and J gave up 8 bases; unmatched junction bases: 9. The germline gives CDR1 SGHNT, CDR2 YYREEE (reference sequence). The CDR3 spans 15 residues. The CDR3 reads CASSAEGQGARGYTF. DNA of the CDR3: TGTGCCAGCAGCGCCGAGGGACAGGGGGCAAGGGGCTACACCTTC.

This rearrangement joins TRBV2 to TRBJ1-4, with unresolved D. V lost 7 bases and J lost 7, with 10 bases in between. This CDR3 is 12 amino acids long. Germline V gene data show CDR1 as SNHLY and CDR2 as FYNNEI. The CDR3: CASNLYLEKLFF. CDR3 DNA: TGTGCCAGCAACTTATACCTTGAAAAACTGTTTTTT.

This chain links TRBV28 with TRBJ2-1; the D gene is possibly TRBD1 (6 bases). The V gene lost 3 bases and the J gene lost 2 bases, with 14 bases spanning the gap. The CDR3 totals 16 residues. Germline-derived CDR1 and CDR2 are MDHEN and SYDVKM. The CDR3 region has the DNA TGTGCCAGCAGTTTGGGGACACCTACGGCCTACAATGAGCAGTTCTTC. Translated, it gives CASSLGTPTAYNEQFF.

The chain links TRBV28 to TRBJ2-7, with 7 bases identical to TRBD1. Looked up from germline, CDR1 is MDHEN and CDR2 is SYDVKM. V shed 3 bases and J 1 base; nucleotides not matched to a gene: 6. CDR3 length: 15 amino acids. The CDR3 DNA sequence: TGTGCCAGCAGTTTGAGTAAGGGACAGTCCTACGAGCAGTACTTC. Translation gives CASSLSKGQSYEQYF.

This chain links TRBV7-9 with TRBJ2-5, with TRBD2 matching 11 bases. The CDR3 sequence is 15 residues long. Germline CDR1 SEHNR, CDR2 FQNEAQ (reference sequence). The V segment lost 1 base and the J segment 3 bases; nucleotides outside the gene matches: 1. In DNA form, the CDR3 reads TGTGCCAGCAGCTTAGAGGGACTAGCGGAAGAGACCCAGTACTTC. Translated, it gives CASSLEGLAEETQYF.

V usage is TRBV2 and J usage is TRBJ1-1; 7 bases match TRBD1. Looked up from germline, CDR1 is SNHLY and CDR2 is FYNNEI. J was trimmed by 11 bases and V by 7 bases; bases with no gene match: 13. The CDR3 runs 13 residues. CDR3 nucleotides: TGTGCCAGCACCGAAAGGACAGGAAGGGCTGCTTTCTTT. Translation: CASTERTGRAAFF.

In this sample, this clone turned up a few times. The rearrangement uses TRBV4-3 and TRBJ2-1, with 13 bases fitting TRBD2. The trim removed 4 bases at V and 7 bases at J, leaving 4 bases unmatched. This CDR3 comprises 15 residues. Germline loops: CDR1 LGHNA, CDR2 YSLEER. CDR3 nucleotides: TGCGCCAGCAGCCTCGGACTAGCGGGGGAGAATGAGCAGTTCTTC. Protein: CASSLGLAGENEQFF.

This clone was seen only once. J is TRBJ1-1 and V is TRBV19; 8 bases match TRBD1. Germline assignment: CDR1 LNHDA and CDR2 SQIVND (reference sequence). The CDR3 is 16 residues long. V was clipped by 5 bases and J by 3 bases; unmatched bases: 11. CDR3 DNA sequence: TGTGCCAGTAGTGTGAGCCCGGACAGGGAGGACACTGAAGCTTTCTTT. It specifies CASSVSPDREDTEAFF.

This clone was picked up one time. The chain is built from TRBV5-4 and TRBJ2-1; tentatively, D is TRBD1 (6 bases). CDR3 length: 14 amino acids. V gave up 5 bases and J gave up 7 bases, with 16 bases separating them. Germline-derived CDR1 and CDR2 are SGHNT and YYREEE (reference sequence). CDR3 protein: CASREQGFTNEQFF. DNA for the CDR3: TGTGCCAGCAGGGAACAGGGATTCACGAATGAGCAGTTCTTC.

As DNA, the CDR3 is TGTGCCAGCAGTGTAACAGGGGGCACGAGTCAGCCCCAGCATTTT. Its protein product is CASSVTGGTSQPQHF. The chain recombines TRBV6-1 with TRBJ1-5, with 9 bases identical to TRBD1. CDR1 MNHNS and CDR2 SASEGT come from the germline V gene. The CDR3 totals 15 residues. The V segment lost 4 bases and the J segment 6 bases; nucleotides outside the gene matches: 7.

The chain uses TRBV28 and TRBJ2-2; TRBD2 matches 13 bases. V lost 4 bases and J lost 4; bases outside the gene matches: 3. Germline CDR1 and CDR2: MDHEN and SYDVKM. This CDR3 is built from 16 residues. CDR3 amino acids: CASSSGLAGFTGELFF. The CDR3 coding sequence is TGTGCCAGCAGTTCGGGACTAGCGGGGTTCACCGGGGAGCTGTTTTTT.

CDR3 in amino acids: CASSPVGAAYGYTF. The CDR3 DNA reads as TGCGCCAGCAGCCCAGTGGGGGCGGCCTATGGCTACACCTTC. The chain combines TRBV4-1 with TRBJ1-2, with D possibly TRBD1 on 6 matching bases. The CDR3 has 14 amino acids. Germline CDR1 and CDR2: MGHRA and YSYEKL. V lost 4 bases and J 4 bases, leaving 13 bases between the germline ends.

The genes are TRBV6-5 and TRBJ2-4; D is possibly TRBD1 (6 bases). Germline CDR1 is MNHEY and CDR2 is SVGAGI. Between the trimmed V and J ends, which lost 5 bases and 9 bases, there was a span of 20 bases. There are 15 residues in the CDR3. The DNA of the CDR3 is TGTGCCAGCAGTCCCCGGGACACGGCGGGCCGCATTCAGTACTTC. Protein: CASSPRDTAGRIQYF.

V gene TRBV6-1 combines with J gene TRBJ2-1; the D gene is possibly TRBD2 (6 bases). The ends were cut back, 7 bases at V and 3 bases at J, with 13 bases in the middle. The CDR3 has 14 amino acids. Germline-derived CDR1 and CDR2 are MNHNS and SASEGT. The chain's CDR3 is CASTGDFYYNEQFF. The CDR3 nucleotides are TGTGCCAGCACCGGGGACTTTTACTACAATGAGCAGTTCTTC.

The genes are TRBV9 and TRBJ2-7; TRBD2 aligns across 8 bases. The V and J ends lost 3 bases and 6 bases, in that order; junction bases with no gene match: 8. CDR1 and CDR2 from the germline V gene are SGDLS and YYNGEE. The CDR3 totals 14 residues. The CDR3 region has the DNA TGTGCCAGCAGCGCGCCGGCTCTAGCGGGCGAGCAGTACTTC. It yields the protein CASSAPALAGEQYF. Combining the CDR3 with reference TRBV9 and TRBJ2-7 gives the whole variable domain DSGVTQTPKHLITATGQRVTLRCSPRSGDLSVYWYQQSLDQGLQFLIQYYNGEERAKGNILERFSAQQFPDLHSELNLSSLELGDSALYFCASSAPALAGEQYFGPGTRLTVT.

The chain links TRBV28 to TRBJ1-1, with 8 positions matching TRBD1. CDR1 and CDR2 (germline): MDHEN, SYDVKM. The CDR3 contains 14 residues. After removal of 3 bases from V and 3 bases from J, the junction contained 3 bases not matched to a gene. CDR3 protein: CASSLNRGYTEAFF. CDR3 nucleotides: TGTGCCAGCAGTTTGAACAGGGGGTACACTGAAGCTTTCTTT.

The CDR3 coding sequence is TGTGCCAGCAGTGATACCGGGACAGGGCGCGGGGAGCTGTTTTTT. Protein: CASSDTGTGRGELFF. The chain carries TRBV6-1 and TRBJ2-2; 9 positions match TRBD1. The V segment lost 3 bases and the J segment 7 bases; nucleotides outside the gene matches: 6. Per germline, CDR1 MNHNS and CDR2 SASEGT. CDR3 length: 15 residues.

The CDR3 loop reads CASSLYRGQGRTDTQYF. The CDR3 bases are TGTGCCAGCAGTTTATACCGGGGACAGGGGCGCACAGATACGCAGTATTTT. The V and J genes are TRBV27 and TRBJ2-3, with 10 positions matching TRBD1. V lost 1 base to trimming and J lost 1 base; unmatched junction nucleotides: 5. The CDR3 extends over 17 amino acids. Germline V lookup: CDR1 MNHEY, CDR2 SMNVEV (reference sequence).

This clone has just a few counts. The CDR3 spells CASSFPRSTGELFF. The CDR3, as DNA: TGTGCCAGCAGCTTTCCTAGGAGCACCGGGGAGCTGTTTTTT. The chain has TRBV5-6 and TRBJ2-2; the D is unclear. The CDR3 spans 14 residues. V was shortened by 2 bases and J by 4 bases, with 9 bases between the two germline ends. Germline V gene sequence: CDR1 SGHDT, CDR2 YYEEEE.

The sample holds a few counts of this clone. This rearrangement joins TRBV13 to TRBJ2-7; 7 positions match TRBD1. J was trimmed by 4 bases and V by 2 bases; bases with no gene match: 29. The CDR3 extends over 22 amino acids. Per germline, CDR1 PRHDT and CDR2 FYEKMQ (reference sequence). Here the CDR3 reads CASSLRFTLGGDETGNGYEQYF. In DNA form, the CDR3 reads TGTGCCAGCAGCTTACGGTTTACCCTGGGTGGGGATGAGACAGGGAACGGATACGAGCAGTACTTC.

The chain joins TRBV19 to TRBJ1-4; no reliable D call. The CDR3 has 16 residues. The germline gives CDR1 LNHDA, CDR2 SQIVND (reference sequence). V was pared by 1 base and J by 2 bases, with 11 bases between. The CDR3 region is CASSIGEIATNEKLFF. CDR3 nucleotide sequence: TGTGCCAGTAGTATAGGAGAAATTGCCACTAATGAAAAACTGTTTTTT.

The chain employs TRBV2 and TRBJ2-7, with a weak D call TRBD2 (6 bases). The CDR3 totals 18 residues. The germline V and J ends were trimmed by 2 bases and 1 base, with 21 bases remaining between them. Germline V gives CDR1 SNHLY, CDR2 FYNNEI. The CDR3 protein is CASSERSHWGLESYEQYF. Written as DNA, the CDR3 is TGTGCCAGCAGTGAACGCAGCCATTGGGGACTGGAGTCCTACGAGCAGTACTTC.

The chain is built from TRBV6-6 and TRBJ1-1; D might be TRBD1 (6 bases). Per the germline V gene, CDR1 is MNHNY and CDR2 is SVGAGI (reference sequence). The CDR3 spans 16 residues. Trimming took 5 bases from V and 0 from J, leaving 16 bases between them. CDR3 protein: CASSLRTVAMNTEAFF. The DNA for the CDR3 is TGTGCCAGCAGTCTCCGGACAGTTGCCATGAACACTGAAGCTTTCTTT.